A selection of T cell receptor beta chains follows, all from one sample in a study of T-cell memory formation after mild COVID-19. TCRdb independently ran MiXCR on the 5' RACE reads; one entry per CDR3 protein. The sample carries roughly 250,000 distinct CDR3 sequences, 16% recorded once. Sequenced sample: PBMCs or a T cell subset sorted from them (not recorded which). These TCRs come from a young man who had mild COVID-19 (a few samples of this study predate the infection). Cell type and time point are not known. Each CDR3 is given with its conserved first and last residue. Each record gives: V gene, J gene, clone size, D gene, CDR3 DNA, CDR3 protein. A D gene is named only where the DNA matches it firmly. Clone size is stated in some rows and not others, as once, few, many or a class when expanded.

>TRBV7-9|TRBJ2-5|NA|NA
TGTGCCAGCAGCCTCACGGGACTGGAAGAGACCCAGTACTTC
CASSLTGLEETQYF
>TRBV5-5|TRBJ1-4|NA|NA
TGTGCCAGCAGCTTGTATTTGCGGCTAGATAATGAAAAACTGTTTTTT
CASSLYLRLDNEKLFF
>TRBV12-3/TRBV12-4|TRBJ2-3|NA|NA
TGTGCCAGCAGTTTTCGGTGGACAGATACGCAGTATTTT
CASSFRWTDTQYF
>TRBV20-1|TRBJ2-5|few|TRBD2
TGCAGTGCTAGTGGGGCGGGAGTCCAAGAGACCCAGTACTTC
CSASGAGVQETQYF
>TRBV5-6|TRBJ2-5|NA|TRBD2
TGTGCCAGCAGCAGGACTAGCGGGGGGCCTAGAGAGACCCAGTACTTC
CASSRTSGGPRETQYF
>TRBV20-1|TRBJ2-5|few|NA
TGCAGTGCTCCTAGCGCCGGGAGCCAAGAGACCCAGTACTTC
CSAPSAGSQETQYF
>TRBV3-1|TRBJ2-7|few|NA
TGTGCCAGCGCAAACCGGTGGTACGAGCAGTACTTC
CASANRWYEQYF
>TRBV4-1|TRBJ2-3|few|NA
TGCGCCAGCAGCCCGAGATTCGGGGTGGTCACAGATACGCAGTATTTT
CASSPRFGVVTDTQYF
>TRBV2|TRBJ2-3|few|NA
TGTGCCAGCAGTGGAGAGGTGTACACAGATACGCAGTATTTT
CASSGEVYTDTQYF
>TRBV6-5|TRBJ2-7|NA|NA
TGTGCCAGCAGTTCGGGACCCGGCAAGCAGTACTTC
CASSSGPGKQYF
>TRBV9|TRBJ1-5|NA|NA
TGTGCCAGCAGCCGAGAAGGGAGCAATCAGCCCCAGCATTTT
CASSREGSNQPQHF
>TRBV7-6|TRBJ2-2|few|TRBD1
TGTGCCAGCAGCCGTGGACAGGGTGGGACCGGGGAGCTGTTTTTT
CASSRGQGGTGELFF
>TRBV6-2/TRBV6-3|TRBJ1-5|few|NA
TGTGCCAGCACCGCTCGGGTGGAATCCAATCAGCCCCAGCATTTT
CASTARVESNQPQHF
>TRBV12-3/TRBV12-4|TRBJ2-1|NA|NA
TGTGCCAGCAGTCCCAAGCGCTCCGGAGGCTACAATGAGCAGTTCTTC
CASSPKRSGGYNEQFF
>TRBV7-2|TRBJ2-5|few|NA
TGTGCCAGCAGGTCACTGGTTAACCAAGAGACCCAGTACTTC
CASRSLVNQETQYF
>TRBV5-1|TRBJ2-5|NA|NA
TGCGCCAGCAGCTTGGTTGGGTTGCGTGGGGCGGCCCAGTACTTC
CASSLVGLRGAAQYF
>TRBV6-2/TRBV6-3|TRBJ2-5|medium-sized|NA
TGTGCCAGCAGTGCCGGCACCAGTGATCAAGAGACCCAGTACTTC
CASSAGTSDQETQYF
>TRBV27|TRBJ2-3|NA|TRBD2
TGTGCCAGCAGTATTTGGACTAGCGGGATCACAGATACGCAGTATTTT
CASSIWTSGITDTQYF
>TRBV20-1|TRBJ1-6|few|TRBD1
TGCAGTGTCTCGTCGACAGGGCGCGCGGGGATGGGTAATTCACCCCTCCACTTT
CSVSSTGRAGMGNSPLHF
>TRBV12-3/TRBV12-4|TRBJ1-5|NA|NA
TGTGCCAGCAGCCAGGGAAACAATCAGCCCCAGCATTTT
CASSQGNNQPQHF
>TRBV5-1|TRBJ1-2|few|TRBD1
TGCGCCAGCAGCTTGATCTACAGGGGCTATGGCTACACCTTC
CASSLIYRGYGYTF
>TRBV12-3/TRBV12-4|TRBJ2-7|NA|NA
TGTGCCAGCAGCCGGGCGGGGACCTCCGGCGAGCAGTACTTC
CASSRAGTSGEQYF
>TRBV2|TRBJ1-2|NA|NA
TGTGCCAGCAGTGACCAGGGCAAGGTCTATGGCTACACCTTC
CASSDQGKVYGYTF
>TRBV20-1|TRBJ2-3|NA|TRBD1
TGCAGTGCTAGAGCCGACAGGGGGGACACAGATACGCAGTATTTT
CSARADRGDTDTQYF
>TRBV5-1|TRBJ1-1|NA|NA
TGCGCCAGCAGCCGCCGGGGGGTGTTGAACACTGAAGCTTTCTTT
CASSRRGVLNTEAFF
>TRBV20-1|TRBJ2-3|many|TRBD2
TGCAGTGCTCCCTGGGCGGGGGGGCCGGCAGATACGCAGTATTTT
CSAPWAGGPADTQYF
>TRBV7-9|TRBJ1-5|NA|TRBD1
TGTGCCAGCAGCTTAGTACAGGGGTCCCAGCATTTT
CASSLVQGSQHF
>TRBV7-2|TRBJ2-5|NA|TRBD1
TGTGCCAGCAGCCCAGGGGGAATCCAGTACTTC
CASSPGGIQYF
>TRBV6-2/TRBV6-3|TRBJ2-3|few|NA
TGTGCCAGCATGGGTAGACTATTCACAGATACGCAGTATTTT
CASMGRLFTDTQYF
>TRBV7-3|TRBJ2-7|few|TRBD1
TGTGCCAGCAGCCCTTTTCCGGGACAGGGACTCCGGGAGCAGTACTTC
CASSPFPGQGLREQYF
>TRBV12-3/TRBV12-4|TRBJ2-3|few|NA
TGTGCCAGCAGTTTAAGAGGGGAAACAGATACGCAGTATTTT
CASSLRGETDTQYF
>TRBV12-3/TRBV12-4|TRBJ1-1|NA|TRBD1
TGTGCCAGCAGCCCTATACAGGGGGCCTACACTGAAGCTTTCTTT
CASSPIQGAYTEAFF
>TRBV19|TRBJ1-1|many|NA
TGTGCCAGTCGCCTTGGGGACAAGAACACTGAAGCTTTCTTT
CASRLGDKNTEAFF
>TRBV7-9|TRBJ2-5|NA|TRBD1
TGTGCCAGCAGCCCATCACCTGGGGCGACAGGGGGACAAGAGACCCAGTACTTC
CASSPSPGATGGQETQYF
>TRBV9|TRBJ2-2|NA|NA
TGTGCCAGCAGCTCTCGAGCCACCGGGGAGCTGTTTTTT
CASSSRATGELFF
>TRBV27|TRBJ2-2|NA|NA
TGTGCCAGCAGTTTATGGGATAATAATAACGGGGAGCTGTTTTTT
CASSLWDNNNGELFF
>TRBV20-1|TRBJ2-1|NA|NA
TGCAGTGCTAGAGACGTAAGAGGGACCGGATACAATGAGCAGTTCTTC
CSARDVRGTGYNEQFF
>TRBV10-3|TRBJ2-2|NA|NA
TGTGCCATCACCGTGACAGGAATGAACACCGGGGAGCTGTTTTTT
CAITVTGMNTGELFF
>TRBV4-1|TRBJ1-1|few|NA
TGCGCCAGCAGCCAAGAGGGGGGGAACACTGAAGCTTTCTTT
CASSQEGGNTEAFF
>TRBV10-3|TRBJ2-3|NA|NA
TGTGCCATCATGAGCGGGCTCACAGATACGCAGTATTTT
CAIMSGLTDTQYF
>TRBV7-3|TRBJ2-3|NA|TRBD1
TGTGCCAGCAGCCGCACAGGGGGACACACAGATACGCAGTATTTT
CASSRTGGHTDTQYF
>TRBV20-1|TRBJ2-2|few|TRBD2
TGCAGTGCTAGCCGAGCGGGGGGTGCGAACACCGGGGAGCTGTTTTTT
CSASRAGGANTGELFF
>TRBV29-1|TRBJ1-1|few|TRBD1
TGCAGCGTCGACAGGGGATGGGGGATGAACACTGAAGCTTTCTTT
CSVDRGWGMNTEAFF
>TRBV12-3/TRBV12-4|TRBJ1-4|NA|NA
TGTGCCAGCAGGATAGACATTCGTAATGAAAAACTGTTTTTT
CASRIDIRNEKLFF
>TRBV9|TRBJ2-5|NA|NA
TGTGCCAGCAGCGTACAGATTGACCAAGAGACCCAGTACTTC
CASSVQIDQETQYF
>TRBV20-1|TRBJ2-2|NA|TRBD1
TGCAGTGCTACGGGGCAGGGGGCCGGGCACGGGGAGCTGTTTTTT
CSATGQGAGHGELFF
>TRBV27|TRBJ2-7|NA|TRBD2
TGTGCCAGCAGTTCTAGCGGGGGTAAGCACTACGAGCAGTACTTC
CASSSSGGKHYEQYF
>TRBV7-3|TRBJ2-1|few|TRBD2
TGTGCCAGCAGCACGAGCGGGGGGGTCTCCCATGAGCAGTTCTTC
CASSTSGGVSHEQFF
>TRBV4-3|TRBJ2-4|few|TRBD2
TGCGCCAGCAGCCTCAGACTAGCGGGGGGGCCTGAGGGCATTCAGTACTTC
CASSLRLAGGPEGIQYF
>TRBV6-6|TRBJ1-5|NA|NA
TGTGCCAGCAGTACAGGGTCGGTTCAGCCCCAGCATTTT
CASSTGSVQPQHF
>TRBV7-9|TRBJ2-2|NA|TRBD1
TGTGCCAGCAGCGAAGGGAGACAGGGCAACACCGGGGAGCTGTTTTTT
CASSEGRQGNTGELFF
>TRBV6-5|TRBJ2-4|NA|NA
TGTGCCAGCAGTTATCAGACAGGAGGGTTTCAGTACTTC
CASSYQTGGFQYF
>TRBV12-3/TRBV12-4|TRBJ1-2|NA|NA
TGTGCCAGCAGCCTCGCGAAGGCCGGTGCGGGCTACACCTTC
CASSLAKAGAGYTF
>TRBV7-9|TRBJ1-4|many|NA
TGTGCCAGCAGCCGCCTAGGGGTTGGGGAAAAACTGTTTTTT
CASSRLGVGEKLFF
>TRBV3-1|TRBJ2-1|NA|NA
TGTGCCAGCAGCCAACTTGGAACGGGGGCCTACAATGAGCAGTTCTTC
CASSQLGTGAYNEQFF